The entry below describes one T cell receptor beta chain. The antigen is unknown. The data are from a study of shared clonotypes between healthy human individuals. Study-wide points: Generation probability values for non-shared clonotypes were lower than those for clonotypes shared by all four donors. A handful of donors showed sharing of approximately 5% of naive CD4 clonotypes.

Sequenced by immunoSEQ multiplex PCR; TCRdb stores in-frame clones only, minus some. The sample shows hundreds of thousands of clones, under 80% of them seen only once. V lost 0 bases, J lost 4 bases, and 8 bases stayed unmatched. Germline V gene data show CDR1 as MGHRA and CDR2 as YSYEKL. The CDR3 runs to 16 residues. The TCR was taken from a woman younger than 45 in good health. The sample comprised memory CD4+ T cells sorted from blood. Subset described: CD45RA-negative fraction. The rearrangement uses TRBV4-1 and TRBJ2-5; 7 bases align to TRBD1. CDR3 sequence reads: CASSQDNRGLRETQYF. In DNA form, the CDR3 reads TGCGCCAGCAGCCAAGATAACAGGGGATTAAGAGAGACCCAGTACTTC.